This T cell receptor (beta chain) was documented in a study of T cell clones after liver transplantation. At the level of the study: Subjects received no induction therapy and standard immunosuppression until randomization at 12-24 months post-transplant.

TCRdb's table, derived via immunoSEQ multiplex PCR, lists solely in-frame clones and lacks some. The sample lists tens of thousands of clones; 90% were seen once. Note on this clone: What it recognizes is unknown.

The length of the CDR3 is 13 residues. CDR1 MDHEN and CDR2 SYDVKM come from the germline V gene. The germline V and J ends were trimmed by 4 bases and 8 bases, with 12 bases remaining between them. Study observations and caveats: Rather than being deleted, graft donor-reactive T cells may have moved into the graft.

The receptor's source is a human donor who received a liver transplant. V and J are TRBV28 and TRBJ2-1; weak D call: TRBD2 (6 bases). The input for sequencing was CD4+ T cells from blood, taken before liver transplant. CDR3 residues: CASSSSEGDEQFF. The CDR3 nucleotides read TGTGCCAGCAGTTCTAGCGAGGGTGATGAGCAGTTCTTC.